This T cell receptor beta chain was documented in a study of control samples from healthy donors and cancer patients. Clones were read by immunoSEQ multiplex PCR, and TCRdb kept only the in-frame ones, dropping some. The top ten hold around 12% of the sample, which has about 170,000 clones, about 90% seen once. V dropped 5 bases and J dropped 0 bases, with 11 bases sitting between them. This CDR3 spans 14 amino acids. The germline CDR1 and CDR2 sequences are SQVTM and ANQGSEA. The V gene is TRBV29-1, the J gene TRBJ1-3; D may be TRBD1 (6 bases). Sample: blood. The TCR originated in a man aged 30 to 45 in good health. CDR3 DNA: TGCAGCGTTAAAGGACAGTCCTCTGGAAACACCATATATTTT. Its translation: CSVKGQSSGNTIYF.